Sequencing of this TCR beta chain was carried out in a study of T cell changes during pregnancy in multiple sclerosis. Some clones are missing from TCRdb's copy, which holds only in-frame ones; the method was immunoSEQ multiplex PCR. The top ten hold around 2.7% of the sample, which has about 59,000 clones, about nine tenths seen once. This clone was seen only a few times. Per germline, CDR1 SGHAT and CDR2 FQNNGV. The J segment lost 7 bases and the V segment lost 2 bases, leaving 9 bases of the junction unmatched. This CDR3 is built from 16 residues. This material consisted of peripheral blood, taken in the second trimester of pregnancy. The rearrangement joins TRBV11-2 to TRBJ2-1; TRBD2 agrees at 9 bases. This TCR derives from a female donor in good health, enrolled as a control in a pregnancy study. The CDR3 DNA reads TGTGCCAGCAGCTTACTCCCTAGCGGGAAAAGAAATGAGCAGTTCTTC. Its translation: CASSLLPSGKRNEQFF.